A single sample is the source of the 3 T cell receptor beta chains below, sequenced in a study of response to subunit inactivated influenza vaccine. In TCRdb, the RT-PCR reads were re-called with MiXCR into one record per CDR3 protein. The sample consists of under 200,000 distinct CDR3 sequences, roughly 10% of them appearing once. The sample was CD8+ T cells sorted from PBMCs, taken around 25 months after vaccination. Receptors were obtained from a man aged 50 to 69 who received an inactivated influenza vaccine.

This clonotype was detected many times. This sequence joins TRBV6-5 and TRBJ1-3, with D unresolved. This CDR3 spans 15 amino acids. Germline CDR1 MNHEY, CDR2 SVGAGI. Trimming left V 4 bases short and J 0 bases short, with 10 bases between. CDR3: CASSSPEFSGNTIYF. DNA for the CDR3: TGTGCCAGCAGTTCCCCGGAGTTCTCTGGAAACACCATATATTTT.

A few counts support this clonotype. This chain joins TRBV6-5 and TRBJ2-2; D gene unclear. V lost 2 bases to trimming and J lost 1 base, with 5 bases between them. Germline assignment: CDR1 MNHEY and CDR2 SVGAGI. The CDR3 length is 14 residues. CDR3 loop: CASSYVQNTGELFF. In DNA, the CDR3 is TGTGCCAGCAGTTACGTGCAGAACACCGGGGAGCTGTTTTTT.

This clonotype has ten or more counts. The chain uses TRBV12-3 or TRBV12-4 and TRBJ2-1; 7 bases are shared with TRBD2. The junction had 7 bases not matched to a gene; V was cut back by 3 bases and J by 5 bases. This CDR3 comprises 15 residues. CDR3 sequence: CASSFRREGNNEQFF. In DNA form, the CDR3 reads TGTGCCAGCAGTTTTCGGAGGGAGGGAAACAATGAGCAGTTCTTC.